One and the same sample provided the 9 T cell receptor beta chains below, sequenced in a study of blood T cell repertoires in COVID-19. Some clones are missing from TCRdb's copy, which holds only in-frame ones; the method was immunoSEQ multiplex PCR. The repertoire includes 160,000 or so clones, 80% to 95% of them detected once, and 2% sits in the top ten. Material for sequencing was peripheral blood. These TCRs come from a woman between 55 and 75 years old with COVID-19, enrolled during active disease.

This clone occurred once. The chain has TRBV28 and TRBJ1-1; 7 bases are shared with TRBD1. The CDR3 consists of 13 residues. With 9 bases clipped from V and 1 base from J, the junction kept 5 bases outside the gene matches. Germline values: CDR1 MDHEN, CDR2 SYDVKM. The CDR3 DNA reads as TGTGCCAGTCGGGGGACAGAGAACACTGAAGCTTTCTTT. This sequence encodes CASRGTENTEAFF.

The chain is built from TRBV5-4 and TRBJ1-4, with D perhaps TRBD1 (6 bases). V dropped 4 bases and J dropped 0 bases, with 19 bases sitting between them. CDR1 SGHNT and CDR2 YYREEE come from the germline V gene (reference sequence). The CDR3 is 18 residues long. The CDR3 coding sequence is TGTGCCAGCAGCACTCAGCCGGGACACCTCGCAACTAATGAAAAACTGTTTTTT. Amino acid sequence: CASSTQPGHLATNEKLFF.

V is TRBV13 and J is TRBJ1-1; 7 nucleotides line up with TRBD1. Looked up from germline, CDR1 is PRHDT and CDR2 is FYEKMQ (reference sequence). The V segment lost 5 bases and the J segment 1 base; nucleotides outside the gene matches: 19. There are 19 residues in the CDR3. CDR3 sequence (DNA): TGTGCCAGCAGCCGATCCACAGCTCTTTTTACAGGGGCGAACACTGAAGCTTTCTTT. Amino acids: CASSRSTALFTGANTEAFF.

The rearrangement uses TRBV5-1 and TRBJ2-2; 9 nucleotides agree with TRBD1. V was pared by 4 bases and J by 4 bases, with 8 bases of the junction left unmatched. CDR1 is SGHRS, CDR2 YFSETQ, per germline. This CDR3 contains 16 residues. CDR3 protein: CASSTGQGRGTGELFF. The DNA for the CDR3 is TGCGCCAGCAGCACCGGACAGGGGAGAGGCACCGGGGAGCTGTTTTTT.

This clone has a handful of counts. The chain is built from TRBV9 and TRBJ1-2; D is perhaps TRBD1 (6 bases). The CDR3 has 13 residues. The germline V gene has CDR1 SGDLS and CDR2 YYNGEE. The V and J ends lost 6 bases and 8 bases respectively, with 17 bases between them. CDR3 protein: CASTPITRGGYTF. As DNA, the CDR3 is TGTGCCAGCACCCCAATAACCAGGGGAGGCTACACCTTC.

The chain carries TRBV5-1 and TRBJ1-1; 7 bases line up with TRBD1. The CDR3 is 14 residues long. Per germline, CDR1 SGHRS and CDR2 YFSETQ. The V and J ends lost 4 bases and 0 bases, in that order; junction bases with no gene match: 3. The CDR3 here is CASSQGQLNTEAFF. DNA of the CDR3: TGCGCCAGCAGCCAGGGACAGCTGAACACTGAAGCTTTCTTT. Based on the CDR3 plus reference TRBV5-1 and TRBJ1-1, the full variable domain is KAGVTQTPRYLIKTRGQQVTLSCSPISGHRSVSWYQQTPGQGLQFLFEYFSETQRNKGNFPGRFSGRQFSNSRSEMNVSTLELGDSALYLCASSQGQLNTEAFFGQGTRLTVV.

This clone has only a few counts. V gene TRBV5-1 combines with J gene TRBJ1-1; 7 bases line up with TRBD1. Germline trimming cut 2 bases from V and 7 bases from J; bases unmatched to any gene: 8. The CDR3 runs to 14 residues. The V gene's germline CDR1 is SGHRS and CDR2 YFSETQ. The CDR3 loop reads CASSLAPDRVEAFF. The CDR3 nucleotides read TGCGCCAGCAGCTTAGCACCAGACAGGGTTGAAGCTTTCTTT.

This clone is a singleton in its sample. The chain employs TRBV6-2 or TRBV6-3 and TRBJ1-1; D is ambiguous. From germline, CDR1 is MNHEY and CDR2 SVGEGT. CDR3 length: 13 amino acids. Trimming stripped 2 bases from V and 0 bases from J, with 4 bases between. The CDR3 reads CASSYAVNTEAFF. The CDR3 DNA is TGTGCCAGCAGTTACGCAGTGAACACTGAAGCTTTCTTT.

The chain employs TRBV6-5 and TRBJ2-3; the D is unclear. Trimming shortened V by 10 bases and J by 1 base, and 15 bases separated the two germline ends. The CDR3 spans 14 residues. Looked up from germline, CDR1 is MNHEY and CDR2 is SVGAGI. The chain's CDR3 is CATRDSRGTDTQYF. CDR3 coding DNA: TGTGCCACCAGAGACTCACGCGGCACAGATACGCAGTATTTT.